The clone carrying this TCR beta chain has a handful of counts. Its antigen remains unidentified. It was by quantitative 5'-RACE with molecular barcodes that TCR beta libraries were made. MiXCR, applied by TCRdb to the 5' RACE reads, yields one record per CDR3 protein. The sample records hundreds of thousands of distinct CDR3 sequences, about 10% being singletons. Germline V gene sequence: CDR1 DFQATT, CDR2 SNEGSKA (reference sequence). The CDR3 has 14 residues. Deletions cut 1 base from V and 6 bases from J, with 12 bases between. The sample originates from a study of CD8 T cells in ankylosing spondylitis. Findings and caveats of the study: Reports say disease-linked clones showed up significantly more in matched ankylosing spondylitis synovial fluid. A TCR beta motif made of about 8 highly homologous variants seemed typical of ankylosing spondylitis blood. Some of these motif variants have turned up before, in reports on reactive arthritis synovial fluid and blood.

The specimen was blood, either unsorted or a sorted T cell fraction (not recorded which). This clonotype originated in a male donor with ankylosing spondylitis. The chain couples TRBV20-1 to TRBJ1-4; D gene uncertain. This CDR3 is CSARVHNRDEKLFF. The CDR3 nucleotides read TGCAGTGCTAGAGTGCATAATAGGGATGAAAAACTGTTTTTT.